The rows below give T cell receptor beta chains drawn from one sample of a study of metastatic and nonmetastatic thyroid tumors. TCRdb reanalyzed the PCR reads with MiXCR. Of fewer than 30,000 clones detected, about 15% appear once; the ten largest clones hold 3% to 4%. The sequenced sample consisted of blood. Receptor source: a female donor with papillary thyroid cancer or a benign thyroid nodule (not recorded which). Some clones in this sample may be carry-over from other donors' samples. The CDR3 runs from the conserved cysteine through the conserved F or W. Each record gives: CDR3 DNA, CDR3 protein, D gene, J gene, clone size, V gene. A D gene is named only where the DNA matches it firmly. Size values are once, few and many counts, or a class for expanded clones, and some rows have none.

CDR3 DNA: TGTGCCAGCAGCCCCAAACTGTCCCACAATGAGCAGTTCTTC
CDR3 protein: CASSPKLSHNEQFF
D gene: .
J gene: TRBJ2-1
clone size: .
V gene: TRBV3-1

CDR3 DNA: TGCAGTGCTAGTTCTAGCGACTTCGGTGAGCAGTTCTTC
CDR3 protein: CSASSSDFGEQFF
D gene: .
J gene: TRBJ2-1
clone size: .
V gene: TRBV20-1

CDR3 DNA: TGTGCCAGCAGGGGCGACAGGGGGGTACAGCCCCAGCATTTT
CDR3 protein: CASRGDRGVQPQHF
D gene: TRBD1
J gene: TRBJ1-5
clone size: .
V gene: TRBV6-1

CDR3 DNA: TGTGCCAGCAGTGAATGGACAGGCACGAACACTGAAGCTTTCTTT
CDR3 protein: CASSEWTGTNTEAFF
D gene: TRBD1
J gene: TRBJ1-1
clone size: many
V gene: TRBV6-2/TRBV6-3

CDR3 DNA: TGTGCCAGCAGTGCCCCAGCGGGAATTGTAACCAACATTCAGTACTTC
CDR3 protein: CASSAPAGIVTNIQYF
D gene: TRBD2
J gene: TRBJ2-4
clone size: many
V gene: TRBV2

CDR3 DNA: TGTGCCAGCAGGTCCCTAGGGGTTCGATATGGCTACACCTTC
CDR3 protein: CASRSLGVRYGYTF
D gene: .
J gene: TRBJ1-2
clone size: many
V gene: TRBV6-2/TRBV6-3

CDR3 DNA: TGTGCCAGCAGGGGGGGGGACGCCGGGGAGCTGTTTTTT
CDR3 protein: CASRGGDAGELFF
D gene: TRBD2
J gene: TRBJ2-2
clone size: many
V gene: TRBV6-1

CDR3 DNA: TGTGCCAGCAGTCTTCAGGACTACGAGCAGTACTTC
CDR3 protein: CASSLQDYEQYF
D gene: .
J gene: TRBJ2-7
clone size: many
V gene: TRBV28

CDR3 DNA: TGTGCCTGGATGAGGACAGAAAGGGTAGAGACCCAGTACTTC
CDR3 protein: CAWMRTERVETQYF
D gene: .
J gene: TRBJ2-5
clone size: many
V gene: TRBV30

CDR3 DNA: TGCAGTGGACGAGTGGGGCAAGATTATGGCTACACCTTC
CDR3 protein: CSGRVGQDYGYTF
D gene: .
J gene: TRBJ1-2
clone size: .
V gene: TRBV20-1

CDR3 DNA: TGTGCCAGCAGCCAAGATGAAGGGGCGGCTGGCTACACCTTC
CDR3 protein: CASSQDEGAAGYTF
D gene: .
J gene: TRBJ1-2
clone size: medium-sized
V gene: TRBV4-2